This T cell receptor (beta chain) was observed in a study of breast tumors, draining lymph nodes, adjacent tissues listed by TCRdb under 2016. About the full investigation: TCR beta repertoires were compared across tumor, adjacent nontumor tissue and axillary lymph nodes obtained from breast cancer patients. The study aimed to assess the relationships and possible T-cell exchange between tumor, surrounding tissue and draining lymph node repertoires in human breast cancer. The paper's findings and limits, for the study overall: Tumor T-cell repertoires showed less diversity than lymph node repertoires and more diversity than nontumor tissue repertoires, and tumor T-cell repertoires showed preferential V and J gene usage. The similarity between tumor and nontumor tissue repertoires was significantly greater in luminal-like breast cancer than in basal-like breast cancer. The data were judged consistent with most tumor T cells deriving from the lymph node and then expanding within tumor tissue. The conclusion that tumor T cells originate in lymph nodes was framed as consistent with a hypothesis rather than directly demonstrated.

The listed sequencing device is Illumina HiSeq 2000. Multiplex PCR amplification was used to build the TCR beta chain libraries. The amplified TCR beta chain products were analyzed by high-throughput sequencing. TCRdb reanalyzed the raw reads on its own, using fastp at Q25 for trimming and MiXCR for clone calling, and kept in-frame beta chains. CDR3 protein sequences are deduplicated, and each keeps its most common genes and DNA. Across this sample there are about 230,000 distinct CDR3 sequences, with about 34% seen only once. The ten largest account for 1.1% to 1.5% of the sample. Lymph node samples came from the axillary draining lymph nodes of breast cancer patients. Trimming takes 3 bases from V and 2 bases from J, and the germline ends sit 29 bases apart. Taken from cysteine to phenylalanine, the CDR3 has 20 residues. Just the 60-base CDR3 DNA is kept, in frame starting at base 1. CDR1 and CDR2 were assigned from the germline V gene as SNHLY and FYNNEI.

There are many counts of this clonotype. Its antigen specificity is not known. Qualities for individual bases were not recorded, and no much larger clone is one base off. The chain uses TRBV2 and TRBJ2-7; a confident D gene designation cannot be given. The TCR originated in a female donor with breast cancer. Some clones in this sample may be carry-over from other donors' samples. Sequencing was performed on axillary lymph node tissue. The DNA sequence is TGTGCCAGCAGTGAGTACGGCGACATCGGACCGATCCGGAATACCTACGAGCAGTACTTC. Its translation is CASSEYGDIGPIRNTYEQYF.